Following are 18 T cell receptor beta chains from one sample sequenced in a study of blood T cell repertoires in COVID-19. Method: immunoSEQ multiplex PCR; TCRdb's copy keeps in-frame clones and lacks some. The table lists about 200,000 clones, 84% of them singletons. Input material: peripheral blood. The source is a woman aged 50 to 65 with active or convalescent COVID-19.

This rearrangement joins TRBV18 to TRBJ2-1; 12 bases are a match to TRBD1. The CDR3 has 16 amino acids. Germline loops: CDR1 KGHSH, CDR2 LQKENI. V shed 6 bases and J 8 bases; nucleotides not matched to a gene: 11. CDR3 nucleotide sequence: TGTGCCAGCTCCCCCTGGGGGACAGGGGGCAAGGATGAGCAGTTCTTC. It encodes CASSPWGTGGKDEQFF.

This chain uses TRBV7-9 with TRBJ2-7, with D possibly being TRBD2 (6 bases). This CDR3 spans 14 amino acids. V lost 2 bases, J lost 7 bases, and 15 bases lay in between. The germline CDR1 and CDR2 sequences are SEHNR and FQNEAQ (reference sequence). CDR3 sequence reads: CASSLNAGTREQYV. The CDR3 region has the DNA TGTGCCAGCAGCTTAAACGCGGGGACGAGGGAGCAGTACGTC.

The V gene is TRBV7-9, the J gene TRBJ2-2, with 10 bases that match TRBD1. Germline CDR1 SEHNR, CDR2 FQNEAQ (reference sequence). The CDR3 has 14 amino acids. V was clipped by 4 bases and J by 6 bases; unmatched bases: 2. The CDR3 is CASSSGQGAGELFF. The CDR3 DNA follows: TGTGCCAGCAGCTCCGGACAGGGGGCCGGGGAGCTGTTTTTT. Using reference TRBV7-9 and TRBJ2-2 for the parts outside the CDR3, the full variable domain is DTGVSQNPRHKITKRGQNVTFRCDPISEHNRLYWYRQTLGQGPEFLTYFQNEAQLEKSRLLSDRFSAERPKGSFSTLEIQRTEQGDSAMYLCASSSGQGAGELFFGEGSRLTVL.

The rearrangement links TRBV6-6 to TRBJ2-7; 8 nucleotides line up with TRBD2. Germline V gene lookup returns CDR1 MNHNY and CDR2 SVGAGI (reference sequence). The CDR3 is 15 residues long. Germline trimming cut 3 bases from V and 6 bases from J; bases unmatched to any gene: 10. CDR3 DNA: TGTGCCAGCAGTTATAATAGCGGGACGGGGGTCGAGCAGTACTTC. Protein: CASSYNSGTGVEQYF.

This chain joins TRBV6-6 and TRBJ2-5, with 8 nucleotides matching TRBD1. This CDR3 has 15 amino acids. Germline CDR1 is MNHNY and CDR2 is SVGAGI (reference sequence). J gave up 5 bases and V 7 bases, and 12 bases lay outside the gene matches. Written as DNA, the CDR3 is TGTGCCAGCAAATCCCCCCAGGGGGCAACTGAGACCCAGTACTTC. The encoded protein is CASKSPQGATETQYF.

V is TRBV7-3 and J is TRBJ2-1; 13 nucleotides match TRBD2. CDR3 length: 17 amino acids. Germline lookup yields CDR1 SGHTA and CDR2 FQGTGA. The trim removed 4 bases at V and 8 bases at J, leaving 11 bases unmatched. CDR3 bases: TGTGCCAGCAGCTCCGCCGGACTAGCGGGAGATAGTTATGAGCAGTTCTTC. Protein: CASSSAGLAGDSYEQFF.

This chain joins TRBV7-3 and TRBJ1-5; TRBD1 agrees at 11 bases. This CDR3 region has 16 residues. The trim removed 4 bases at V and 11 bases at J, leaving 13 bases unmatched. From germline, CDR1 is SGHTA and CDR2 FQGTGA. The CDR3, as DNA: TGTGCCAGCAGCTCCACCGGGACAGGGGGAATCAGGGCCCAGCATTTT. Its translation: CASSSTGTGGIRAQHF.

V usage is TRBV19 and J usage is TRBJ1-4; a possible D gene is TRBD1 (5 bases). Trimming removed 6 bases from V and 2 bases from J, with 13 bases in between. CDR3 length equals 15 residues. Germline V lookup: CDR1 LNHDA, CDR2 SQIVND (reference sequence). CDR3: CASSTGTFTNEKLFF. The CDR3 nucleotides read TGTGCCAGTAGCACCGGGACTTTTACTAATGAAAAACTGTTTTTT.

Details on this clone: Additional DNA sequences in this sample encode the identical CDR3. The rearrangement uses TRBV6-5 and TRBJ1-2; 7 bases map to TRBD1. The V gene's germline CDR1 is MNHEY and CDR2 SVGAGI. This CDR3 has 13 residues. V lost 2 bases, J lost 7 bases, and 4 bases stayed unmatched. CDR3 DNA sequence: TGTGCCAGCAGTTACGAGGGGGCGCGTGGCTACACCTTC. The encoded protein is CASSYEGARGYTF.

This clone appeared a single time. CDR3 nucleotides: TGTGCTAGTGGTTTGGAATTCCGGGACAGGGGAGATCAGCCCCAGCATTTT. It translates to CASGLEFRDRGDQPQHF. This chain links TRBV12-5 with TRBJ1-5, with 10 bases lining up with TRBD1. Germline CDR1 LGHNT, CDR2 FRNRAP. J gave up 5 bases and V 1 base, and 8 bases lay outside the gene matches. The CDR3 spans 17 residues.

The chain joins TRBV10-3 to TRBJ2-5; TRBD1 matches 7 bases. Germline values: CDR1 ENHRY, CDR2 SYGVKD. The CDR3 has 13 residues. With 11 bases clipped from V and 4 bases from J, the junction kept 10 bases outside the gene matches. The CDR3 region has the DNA TGTGCCGCCTCAAAAGGGGGCGTAGAGACCCAGTACTTC. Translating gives CAASKGGVETQYF.

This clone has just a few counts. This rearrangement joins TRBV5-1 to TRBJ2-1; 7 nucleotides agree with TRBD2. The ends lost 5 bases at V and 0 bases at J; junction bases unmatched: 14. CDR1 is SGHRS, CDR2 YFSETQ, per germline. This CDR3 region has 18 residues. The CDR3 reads CASRPKVGRTSSYNEQFF. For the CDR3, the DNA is TGCGCCAGCAGACCCAAGGTAGGCCGGACTAGCTCCTACAATGAGCAGTTCTTC. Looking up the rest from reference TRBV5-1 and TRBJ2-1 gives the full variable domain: KAGVTQTPRYLIKTRGQQVTLSCSPISGHRSVSWYQQTPGQGLQFLFEYFSETQRNKGNFPGRFSGRQFSNSRSEMNVSTLELGDSALYLCASRPKVGRTSSYNEQFFGPGTRLTVL.

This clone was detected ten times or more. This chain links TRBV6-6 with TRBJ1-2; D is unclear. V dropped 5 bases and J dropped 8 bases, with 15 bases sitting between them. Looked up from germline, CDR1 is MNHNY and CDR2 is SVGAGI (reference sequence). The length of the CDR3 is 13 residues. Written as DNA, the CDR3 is TGTGCCAGCAGTGCAACCGGGTCTGGCGGCTACACCTTC. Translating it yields CASSATGSGGYTF.

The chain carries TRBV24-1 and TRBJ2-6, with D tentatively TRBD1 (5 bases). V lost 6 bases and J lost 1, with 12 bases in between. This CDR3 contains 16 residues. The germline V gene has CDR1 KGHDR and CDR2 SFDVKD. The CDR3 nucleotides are TGTGCCACCAGTCAGGGTCGAACTTCTGGGGCCAACGTCCTGACTTTC. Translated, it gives CATSQGRTSGANVLTF.

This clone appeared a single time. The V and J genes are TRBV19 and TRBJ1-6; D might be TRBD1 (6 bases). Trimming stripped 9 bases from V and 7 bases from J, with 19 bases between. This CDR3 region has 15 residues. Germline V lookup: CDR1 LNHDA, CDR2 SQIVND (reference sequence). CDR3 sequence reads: CASQDFGQSNSPLHF. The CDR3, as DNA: TGTGCCAGCCAGGACTTTGGACAGTCGAATTCACCCCTCCACTTT.

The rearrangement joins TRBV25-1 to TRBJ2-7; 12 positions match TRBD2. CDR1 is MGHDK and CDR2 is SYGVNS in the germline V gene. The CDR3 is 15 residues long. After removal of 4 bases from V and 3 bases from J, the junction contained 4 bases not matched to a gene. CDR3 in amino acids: CASSGRLAGVYEQYF. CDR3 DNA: TGTGCCAGCAGTGGGCGACTAGCGGGAGTCTACGAGCAGTACTTC.

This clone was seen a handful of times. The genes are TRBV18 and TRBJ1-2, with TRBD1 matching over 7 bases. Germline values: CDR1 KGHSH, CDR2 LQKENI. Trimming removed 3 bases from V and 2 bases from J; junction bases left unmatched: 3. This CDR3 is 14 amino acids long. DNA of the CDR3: TGTGCCAGCTCACCCGGGACAGAAAACTATGGCTACACCTTC. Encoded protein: CASSPGTENYGYTF.

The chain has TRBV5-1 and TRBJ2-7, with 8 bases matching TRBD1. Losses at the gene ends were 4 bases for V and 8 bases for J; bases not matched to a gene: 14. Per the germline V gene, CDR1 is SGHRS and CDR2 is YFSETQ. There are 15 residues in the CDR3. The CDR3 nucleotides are TGCGCCAGCAGCATCGACGGGGCAGGGGGCGCAAAGCAGTACTTC. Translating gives CASSIDGAGGAKQYF.